This T cell receptor (beta chain) is drawn from a study of CD8+ T cells in alopecia areata. Study-wide context: Treated individuals took tofacitinib by mouth, 5 to 10 mg twice daily. Study observations and caveats: The presence of one nonresponder keeps the tie between baseline CD8+ expansion and response uncertain. Compared with mice, patients displayed less clear TCR sharing, possibly for HLA-related reasons.

Regarding treatment: oral pan-JAK inhibitor, 5-10 mg twice daily. Germline V CDR1 and CDR2: SGHTA, FQGNSA. The junction had 9 bases not matched to a gene; V was cut back by 4 bases and J by 7 bases. This CDR3 has 15 amino acids. It was cDNA, reverse transcribed from extracted RNA, that served as the sequencing template. This table comes from immunoSEQ multiplex PCR, and its TCRdb copy is limited to in-frame clones, with some not included. In the table there are some 180,000 clones, 53% of which are singletons. In the case of this clone: Antigen: not known.

This sequence was found in a human donor with alopecia areata. The chain carries TRBV7-2 and TRBJ2-5; TRBD2 agrees at 10 bases. Here the sequenced sample was CD8+ T cells sorted from blood, taken at week 24, from a patient treated with tofacitinib. The CDR3 nucleotides read TGTGCCAGCAGCTCACTAGCGGGGCCTCGGGGGACCCAGTACTTC. This encodes CASSSLAGPRGTQYF.